This TCR beta chain was captured in a study of regulatory and conventional T cells in RAG deficiency. The CDR3 loop spans 15 amino acids. Per the germline V gene, CDR1 is GTSNPN and CDR2 is SVGIG (reference sequence). V was cut by 0 bases and J by 1 base, with 13 bases left in between. TCRdb's copy holds only in-frame clones and misses some; the assay was immunoSEQ multiplex PCR. In the table there are roughly 13,000 clones, roughly 93% of which are singletons. The sorted conventional CD4+ T cells were CD25-low and CD127-high, with genomic DNA sequenced. Details on this clone: What it recognizes is unknown.

Regarding the study as a whole: Shannon entropy fell and Simpson indices rose in RAG-deficient patients. Other subsets showed roughly 10-fold reductions, but Treg unique TCR beta sequences fell approximately 100-fold in these patients. Shorter CDR3s in all patient subsets; >90% Treg-Tconv overlap in Omenn.

These same records also appear under a second study, on regulatory T cells. As reported in that work: Amplification used 52 TRBV primers and 13 TRBJ primers.

Material: CD4+ effector T cells sorted from blood. This sequence joins TRBV30 and TRBJ2-7, with D tentatively TRBD2 (6 bases). The source is a human donor in good health. This CDR3 reads CAWSVGAGPSYEQYF. CDR3 DNA: TGTGCCTGGAGTGTAGGGGCGGGGCCATCCTACGAGCAGTACTTC.